These 30 T cell receptor beta chains were sequenced from one sample in a study of T cells in narcolepsy. This table comes from immunoSEQ multiplex PCR, and its TCRdb copy is limited to in-frame clones, with some not included. This sample has more than 30,000 clones, with 79% found just once. The sequenced sample consisted of CD45RA- memory CD4+ T cells from PBMCs. The receptors come from a human donor with narcolepsy.

By share, this clone ranks as medium-sized. The CDR3 sequence: CASSYNYEQYF. CDR3 in DNA: TGTGCCAGCAGTTACAACTACGAGCAGTACTTC. The rearrangement uses TRBV19 and TRBJ2-7; D not certain. The CDR3 sequence is 11 residues long. CDR1 is LNHDA and CDR2 is SQIVND in the germline V gene (reference sequence). V was shortened by 9 bases and J by 3 bases, with 9 bases between the two germline ends. The full variable domain, its missing parts supplied by reference TRBV19 and TRBJ2-7, is DGGITQSPKYLFRKEGQNVTLSCEQNLNHDAMYWYRQDPGQGLRLIYYSQIVNDFQKGDIAEGYSVSREKKESFPLTVTSAQKNPTAFYLCASSYNYEQYFGPGTRLTVT.

This chain links TRBV6-1 with TRBJ2-5; 11 bases are shared with TRBD1. Near its end, the DNA agrees better with TRBJ2-7, so the J call may be wrong. Germline CDR1 reads MNHNS; CDR2 reads SASEGT. This CDR3 spans 16 amino acids. The CDR3: CASSEAQGTGGTEQYF. Here the CDR3 DNA reads TGTGCCAGCAGTGAAGCGCAGGGGACAGGGGGTACCGAGCAGTACTTC.

The rearrangement joins TRBV7-2 to TRBJ2-2, with 10 bases that match TRBD1. There are 16 residues in the CDR3. Germline assignment: CDR1 SGHTA and CDR2 FQGNSA. The V segment lost 1 base and the J segment 2 bases; nucleotides outside the gene matches: 1. The CDR3 nucleotides are TGTGCCAGCAGCTTAGGACAGGGGGCAAACACCGGGGAGCTGTTTTTT. Its translation is CASSLGQGANTGELFF.

The sample holds a few counts of this clone. The rearrangement joins TRBV5-1 to TRBJ2-1; tentatively, D is TRBD2 (6 bases). CDR1 and CDR2 from the germline V gene are SGHRS and YFSETQ. The ends were cut back, 5 bases at V and 0 bases at J, with 18 bases in the middle. The CDR3 totals 17 residues. CDR3 residues: CASRSGLSLSSYNEQFF. DNA for the CDR3: TGCGCCAGCAGATCCGGACTAAGTCTTTCCTCCTACAATGAGCAGTTCTTC.

This rearrangement joins TRBV15 to TRBJ1-1; no clear D. V lost 1 base and J 4 bases, leaving 10 bases between the germline ends. This CDR3 contains 14 residues. The germline gives CDR1 LNHNV, CDR2 YYDKDF (reference sequence). For the CDR3, the DNA is TGTGCCACCAGCAGAGGGGATGGGCTCACTGAAGCTTTCTTT. It is translated as CATSRGDGLTEAFF.

The J gene is TRBJ1-1, the V gene TRBV6-5, with D possibly matching TRBD1 (5 bases). Germline V gene sequence: CDR1 MNHEY, CDR2 SVGAGI. V lost 5 bases, J lost 4 bases, and 14 bases lay in between. There are 14 residues in the CDR3. DNA of the CDR3: TGTGCCAGCAGTGCCCAGGGTGTCGGCACTGAAGCTTTCTTT. Its translation is CASSAQGVGTEAFF.

The CDR3 sequence is CASSQAQGAGGYTF. The CDR3 region has the DNA TGCGCCAGCAGCCAAGCACAGGGGGCTGGTGGCTACACCTTC. The V and J genes are TRBV4-3 and TRBJ1-2; 9 bases are a match to TRBD1. CDR3 size: 14 residues. The germline V gene has CDR1 LGHNA and CDR2 YSLEER. V trimming: 1 base; J trimming: 7 bases; junction bases outside the gene matches: 4.

CDR3 coding DNA: TGTGCCAGCAGCCGGTCCAGATTAAACCAAGAGACCCAGTACTTC. Protein product: CASSRSRLNQETQYF. The V call is TRBV6-5, the J call TRBJ2-5; D gene ambiguous. Germline V gene sequence: CDR1 MNHEY, CDR2 SVGAGI. Trimming cost V 6 bases and J 0 bases, with 14 bases left between them. This CDR3 has 15 residues.

In its sample, this clone was seen a few times. The V call is TRBV5-4, the J call TRBJ2-1; 8 bases align to TRBD1. The germline CDR1 and CDR2 sequences are SGHNT and YYREEE (reference sequence). Trimming cost V 1 base and J 0 bases; bases outside gene matches: 0. This CDR3 is built from 15 residues. CDR3 coding DNA: TGTGCCAGCAGCTTGACAGGGGGCTCCTACAATGAGCAGTTCTTC. Its translation is CASSLTGGSYNEQFF.

The chain has TRBV6-5 and TRBJ1-1; weak D call: TRBD1 (6 bases). Trimming cost V 8 bases and J 4 bases, with 17 bases left between them. In germline, CDR1 is MNHEY, CDR2 SVGAGI. CDR3 length: 14 amino acids. CDR3 bases: TGTGCCAGCTTTGTAATAACAGGGAGCACTGAAGCTTTCTTT. Translating gives CASFVITGSTEAFF.

This chain joins TRBV30 and TRBJ2-5, with 9 bases matching TRBD1. The CDR3 has 15 amino acids. With V trimmed by 3 bases and J by 4 bases, 9 bases remained unmatched. In germline, CDR1 is GTSNPN, CDR2 SVGIG (reference sequence). This CDR3 is CAWSGTGLSRETQYF. The CDR3 DNA is TGTGCCTGGAGCGGGACAGGGCTATCACGAGAGACCCAGTACTTC.

This chain joins TRBV11-2 and TRBJ1-5; D unresolved. V was cut by 1 base and J by 6 bases, with 7 bases left in between. Germline CDR1 SGHAT, CDR2 FQNNGV. The CDR3 runs 13 residues. CDR3 bases: TGTGCCAGCAGCTTAGCGGGTGGTCAGCCCCAGCATTTT. This encodes CASSLAGGQPQHF.

This chain joins TRBV9 and TRBJ2-5, with D uncertain. This CDR3 has 15 residues. Trimming cost V 4 bases and J 1 base, with 14 bases left between them. The germline V gene encodes CDR1 SGDLS and CDR2 YYNGEE. The DNA of the CDR3 is TGTGCCAGCAGCCCCCGGACCGCCGCCCAAGAGACCCAGTACTTC. It translates to CASSPRTAAQETQYF.

The rearrangement joins TRBV6-6 to TRBJ1-5; 12 bases match TRBD1. V dropped 7 bases and J dropped 6; count of bases not matched to a gene: 7. The germline V gene encodes CDR1 MNHNY and CDR2 SVGAGI (reference sequence). This CDR3 spans 15 amino acids. CDR3 DNA sequence: TGTGCCAGCATTGGGACAGGGGGCGTCGGTCAGCCCCAGCATTTT. Protein product: CASIGTGGVGQPQHF.

The chain is built from TRBV4-1 and TRBJ2-4, with TRBD2 as a possible D gene (5 bases). Germline V gene sequence: CDR1 MGHRA, CDR2 YSYEKL. CDR3 length: 18 residues. V was shortened by 1 base and J by 4 bases, with 20 bases between the two germline ends. CDR3 amino acids: CASSQGSQVGASKNIQYF. The DNA of the CDR3 is TGCGCCAGCAGCCAAGGCTCGCAAGTGGGAGCGTCGAAAAACATTCAGTACTTC.

The chain's CDR3 is CASSLGTGRVEQYF. The CDR3 DNA is TGTGCCAGCAGCCTCGGGACAGGGAGGGTCGAGCAGTACTTC. This sequence joins TRBV11-2 and TRBJ2-7; 9 bases map to TRBD1. The CDR3 spans 14 residues. Trimming removed 5 bases from V and 6 bases from J; junction bases left unmatched: 8. Germline CDR1 is SGHAT and CDR2 is FQNNGV.

V and J are TRBV10-2 and TRBJ2-1; TRBD2 matches 7 bases. The CDR3 totals 18 residues. Per the germline V gene, CDR1 is WSHSY and CDR2 is SAAADI. V lost 0 bases to trimming and J lost 0 bases; unmatched junction nucleotides: 8. The CDR3 region has the DNA TGCGCCAGCAGTGAGTCCAGTGGTGGCGGGAGCTCCTACAATGAGCAGTTCTTC. As protein: CASSESSGGGSSYNEQFF.

This chain links TRBV28 with TRBJ1-5, with 8 nucleotides matching TRBD1. CDR3 length equals 15 residues. CDR1 and CDR2 from the germline V gene are MDHEN and SYDVKM. The junction had 10 bases not matched to a gene; V was cut back by 6 bases and J by 6 bases. The CDR3 region is CASRNTGTGGQPQHF. The CDR3 DNA is TGTGCCAGCAGAAACACCGGGACAGGTGGTCAGCCCCAGCATTTT. The full variable domain, rest sourced from reference TRBV28 and TRBJ1-5, is DVKVTQSSRYLVKRTGEKVFLECVQDMDHENMFWYRQDPGLGLRLIYFSYDVKMKEKGDIPEGYSVSREKKERFSLILESASTNQTSMYLCASRNTGTGGQPQHFGDGTRLSIL.

The chain is built from TRBV11-3 and TRBJ2-1, with D perhaps matching TRBD2 (5 bases). V was shortened by 0 bases and J by 12 bases, with 9 bases between the two germline ends. The CDR3 contains 12 residues. Germline-derived CDR1 and CDR2 are SGHNT and YENEEA. CDR3 DNA sequence: TGTGCCAGCAGCTTAGATAGGAGGTTGCAGTTCTTC. This gives the protein CASSLDRRLQFF.

The chain links TRBV5-4 to TRBJ1-5; D is undetermined. Trimming took 0 bases from V and 2 from J, leaving 9 bases between them. Germline CDR1 reads SGHNT; CDR2 reads YYREEE (reference sequence). This CDR3 has 15 residues. CDR3 sequence (DNA): TGTGCCAGCAGCTTGGACAGTTCCGGCAATCAGCCCCAGCATTTT. This translates into CASSLDSSGNQPQHF.

The chain links TRBV6-5 to TRBJ2-3; D is undetermined. V gave up 7 bases and J gave up 2 bases, with 7 bases separating them. The CDR3 loop spans 12 amino acids. Germline assignment: CDR1 MNHEY and CDR2 SVGAGI. The CDR3, as DNA: TGTGCCAGCAACACTCCCACAGATACGCAGTATTTT. It encodes CASNTPTDTQYF.

V and J are TRBV27 and TRBJ2-1; a possible D gene is TRBD1 (6 bases). The CDR3 is 16 residues long. The V gene lost 2 bases and the J gene lost 3 bases, with 14 bases spanning the gap. CDR1 and CDR2 (germline): MNHEY, SMNVEV (reference sequence). CDR3 residues: CASSLRGGMVYNEQFF. For the CDR3, the DNA is TGTGCCAGCAGTTTACGAGGGGGAATGGTCTACAATGAGCAGTTCTTC.

This clone has just a few counts. The CDR3 DNA reads as TGTGCCAGCGCATTAACCATTTCCTACAATGAGCAGTTCTTC. It encodes CASALTISYNEQFF. The genes are TRBV6-5 and TRBJ2-1; no clear D gene. The germline CDR1 and CDR2 sequences are MNHEY and SVGAGI. V lost 8 bases to trimming and J lost 1 base, with 12 bases between them. The CDR3 extends over 14 amino acids.

The chain carries TRBV30 and TRBJ1-1, with 7 bases lining up with TRBD1. Trimming at V came to 0 bases and at J to 8 bases, leaving 15 bases not matched to a gene. CDR3 size: 16 residues. Looked up from germline, CDR1 is GTSNPN and CDR2 is SVGIG (reference sequence). CDR3 protein: CAWSVDGYGKQGEAFF. The DNA of the CDR3 is TGTGCCTGGAGTGTGGATGGATACGGGAAACAGGGGGAAGCTTTCTTT.

The sample holds a few counts of this clone. The chain carries TRBV6-1 and TRBJ1-5; no clear D gene. The CDR3 is 17 residues long. Germline CDR1 MNHNS, CDR2 SASEGT. Trimming pared 1 base from V and 6 bases from J, leaving 19 bases between. The CDR3 protein is CASSEVRGGWDSQPQHF. CDR3 coding DNA: TGTGCCAGCAGTGAAGTCCGGGGTGGTTGGGATAGTCAGCCCCAGCATTTT.

This clone was recorded a few times. This chain uses TRBV27 with TRBJ2-2; TRBD2 agrees at 9 bases. The V gene's germline CDR1 is MNHEY and CDR2 SMNVEV (reference sequence). V lost 5 bases and J lost 3; bases outside the gene matches: 7. This CDR3 has 16 amino acids. CDR3 coding DNA: TGTGCCAGCAGTCCAAGGACTAGCGCCTACACCGGGGAGCTGTTTTTT. Translation gives CASSPRTSAYTGELFF.

V usage is TRBV4-1 and J usage is TRBJ2-2, with TRBD2 identical over 8 bases. Germline trimming cut 2 bases from V and 5 bases from J; bases unmatched to any gene: 13. Per the germline V gene, CDR1 is MGHRA and CDR2 is YSYEKL. CDR3 size: 18 residues. The CDR3 loop is CASSQPRGGRVKTGELFF. The CDR3 DNA reads as TGCGCCAGCAGCCAACCACGGGGGGGGCGCGTAAAAACCGGGGAGCTGTTTTTT.

This chain uses TRBV28 with TRBJ1-1; 9 bases line up with TRBD1. The V and J ends lost 5 bases and 4 bases, in that order; junction bases with no gene match: 8. The CDR3 extends over 15 amino acids. In germline, CDR1 is MDHEN, CDR2 SYDVKM. The CDR3 protein is CASSTPGTGSTEAFF. The CDR3 DNA is TGTGCCAGCAGTACCCCCGGGACAGGGAGCACTGAAGCTTTCTTT. Supplemented by reference TRBV28 and TRBJ1-1, the full variable domain reads DVKVTQSSRYLVKRTGEKVFLECVQDMDHENMFWYRQDPGLGLRLIYFSYDVKMKEKGDIPEGYSVSREKKERFSLILESASTNQTSMYLCASSTPGTGSTEAFFGQGTRLTVV.

This clone came up once. This chain connects TRBV10-1 to TRBJ2-2; D could derive from TRBD1 or TRBD2 (6 bases each). Trimming removed 5 bases from V and 0 bases from J, with 13 bases in between. Per the germline V gene, CDR1 is WNHNN and CDR2 is SYGVQD (reference sequence). This CDR3 comprises 16 residues. CDR3 sequence: CASSRGGIANTGELFF. In nucleotides, the CDR3 is TGCGCCAGCAGTCGAGGGGGGATCGCGAACACCGGGGAGCTGTTTTTT.

The V call is TRBV6-1, the J call TRBJ2-7; TRBD1 is a possible D gene (5 bases). CDR3 length: 14 amino acids. V gave up 6 bases and J gave up 1 base, with 13 bases separating them. The germline V gene encodes CDR1 MNHNS and CDR2 SASEGT. CDR3 sequence reads: CASRPRTGSYEQYF. CDR3 nucleotides: TGTGCCAGCAGGCCCAGAACAGGTTCCTACGAGCAGTACTTC.